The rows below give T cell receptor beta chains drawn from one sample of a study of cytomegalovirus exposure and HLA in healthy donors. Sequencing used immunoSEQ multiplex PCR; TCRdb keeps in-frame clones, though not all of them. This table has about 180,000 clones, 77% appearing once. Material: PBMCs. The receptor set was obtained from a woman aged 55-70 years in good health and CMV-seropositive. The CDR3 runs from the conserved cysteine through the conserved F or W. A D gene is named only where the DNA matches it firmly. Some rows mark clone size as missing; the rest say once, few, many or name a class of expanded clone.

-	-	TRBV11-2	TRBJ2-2	CASSPTTGKTPGELFF	TGTGCCAGCAGCCCTACTACCGGGAAGACGCCCGGGGAGCTGTTTTTT
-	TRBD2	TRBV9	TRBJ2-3	CASSPSSTSGSTDTQYF	TGTGCCAGCAGCCCATCGTCCACTAGCGGAAGCACAGATACGCAGTATTTT
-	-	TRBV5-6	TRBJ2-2	CASSPGRTLNTGELFF	TGTGCCAGCAGCCCGGGCAGGACACTGAACACCGGGGAGCTGTTTTTT
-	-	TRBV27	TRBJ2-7	CASSFLAARGYEQYF	TGTGCCAGCAGTTTCCTGGCGGCTAGGGGGTACGAGCAGTACTTC
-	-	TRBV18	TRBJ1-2	CASSPPPDYGYTF	TGTGCCAGCTCACCACCGCCGGACTATGGCTACACCTTC
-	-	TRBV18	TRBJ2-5	CASSPPSKETQYF	TGTGCCAGCTCACCACCTTCTAAAGAGACCCAGTACTTC
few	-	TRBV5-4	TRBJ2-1	CASSRGRGTYNEQFF	TGTGCCAGCAGCCGGGGCAGGGGAACCTACAATGAGCAGTTCTTC
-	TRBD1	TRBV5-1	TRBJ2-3	CASSRDRGDTDTQYF	TGCGCCAGCAGCCGGGACAGGGGGGATACAGATACGCAGTATTTT
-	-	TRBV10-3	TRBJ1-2	CAISESRQGNGYTF	TGTGCCATCAGTGAGTCGAGGCAGGGGAACGGCTACACCTTC
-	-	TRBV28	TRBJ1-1	CASSLLGTEAFF	TGTGCCAGCAGTTTACTCGGCACTGAAGCTTTCTTT
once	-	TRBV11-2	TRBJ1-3	CASSLESRGNTIYF	TGTGCCAGCAGCTTAGAGAGCCGAGGCAACACCATATATTTT
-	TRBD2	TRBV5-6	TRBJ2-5	CASSLGLAGRQYQETQYF	TGTGCCAGCAGCTTGGGACTAGCGGGACGCCAGTACCAAGAGACCCAGTACTTC
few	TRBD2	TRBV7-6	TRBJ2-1	CASSKSTSGNNEQFF	TGTGCCAGCAGCAAAAGCACTAGCGGGAACAATGAGCAGTTCTTC
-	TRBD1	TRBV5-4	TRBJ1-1	CASSSGTGPLNTEAFF	TGTGCCAGCAGCAGTGGGACAGGGCCCTTGAACACTGAAGCTTTCTTT
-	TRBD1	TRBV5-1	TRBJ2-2	CASSPGQGRTGELFF	TGCGCCAGCAGCCCCGGACAGGGGAGGACCGGGGAGCTGTTTTTT
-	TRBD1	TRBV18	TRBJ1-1	CASSSTQGVDTEAFF	TGTGCCAGCTCAAGCACCCAGGGGGTGGACACTGAAGCTTTCTTT
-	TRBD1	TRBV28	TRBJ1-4	CASSYRGPTTNEKLFF	TGTGCCAGCAGTTACAGGGGACCGACAACTAATGAAAAACTGTTTTTT
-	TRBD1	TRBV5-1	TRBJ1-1	CASSPGQGTMTEAFF	TGCGCCAGCAGCCCGGGACAGGGGACGATGACTGAAGCTTTCTTT
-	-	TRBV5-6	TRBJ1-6	CASSREVGSPLHF	TGTGCCAGCAGCAGGGAGGTCGGTTCACCCCTCCACTTT
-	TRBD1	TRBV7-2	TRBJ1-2	CASSSGQGYGYTF	TGTGCCAGCAGCTCCGGACAGGGCTATGGCTACACCTTC
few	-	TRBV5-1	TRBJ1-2	CASSLDSYGYTF	TGCGCCAGCAGCTTGGACAGCTATGGCTACACCTTC
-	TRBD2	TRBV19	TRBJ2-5	CASSTLGLAGVNQYF	TGTGCCAGTAGTACGCTAGGACTAGCGGGAGTTAACCAGTACTTC
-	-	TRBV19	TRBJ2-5	CASSQKGFSETQYF	TGTGCCAGTAGCCAAAAGGGGTTTTCGGAGACCCAGTACTTC
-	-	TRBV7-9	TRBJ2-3	CASSFRGLGTDTQYF	TGTGCCAGCAGCTTCAGGGGCTTGGGGACAGATACGCAGTATTTT
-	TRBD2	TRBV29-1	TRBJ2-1	CSGLGTSRDNEQFF	TGCAGCGGGCTCGGGACTAGCAGAGACAATGAGCAGTTCTTC
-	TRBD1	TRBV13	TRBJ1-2	CASSARTGPGTPIGYTF	TGTGCCAGCAGCGCCCGGACAGGGCCGGGTACTCCGATCGGCTACACCTTC
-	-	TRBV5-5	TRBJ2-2	CASSWRGTGELFF	TGTGCCAGCAGCTGGAGGGGAACCGGGGAGCTGTTTTTT
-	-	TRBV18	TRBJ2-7	CASSPMDNFYEQYF	TGTGCCAGCTCACCTATGGACAATTTTTACGAGCAGTACTTC
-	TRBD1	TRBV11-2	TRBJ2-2	CASSLDVGGANTGELFF	TGTGCCAGCAGCTTAGATGTAGGGGGCGCGAACACCGGGGAGCTGTTTTTT
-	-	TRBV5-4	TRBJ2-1	CASSRTSSNEQFF	TGTGCCAGCAGCCGCACTAGCTCCAATGAGCAGTTCTTC
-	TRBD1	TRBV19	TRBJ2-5	CASSTTGGQETQYF	TGTGCCAGTAGTACGACAGGGGGCCAAGAGACCCAGTACTTC
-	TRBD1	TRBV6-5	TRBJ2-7	CASSYLQGAYEQYF	TGTGCCAGCAGTTACTTACAGGGGGCGTACGAGCAGTACTTC
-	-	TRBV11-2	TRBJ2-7	CASSLWRTGDYEQYF	TGTGCCAGCAGCTTGTGGAGGACGGGCGACTACGAGCAGTACTTC
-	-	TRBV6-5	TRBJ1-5	CASSPWAGQPQHF	TGTGCCAGCAGCCCGTGGGCGGGTCAGCCCCAGCATTTT
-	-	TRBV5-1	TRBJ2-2	CASSINTGELFF	TGCGCCAGCAGCATAAACACCGGGGAGCTGTTTTTT
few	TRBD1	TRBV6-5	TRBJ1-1	CASIPGGLNTEAFF	TGTGCCAGCATCCCAGGGGGTCTGAACACTGAAGCTTTCTTT
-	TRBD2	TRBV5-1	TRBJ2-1	CASSRGLAEPNEQFF	TGCGCCAGCAGCCGGGGACTAGCGGAACCCAATGAGCAGTTCTTC
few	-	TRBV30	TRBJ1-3	CAWSGSGSGNTIYF	TGTGCCTGGAGCGGGTCGGGTTCTGGAAACACCATATATTTT
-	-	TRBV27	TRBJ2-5	CASSEQTQETQYF	TGTGCCAGCAGTGAACAGACCCAAGAGACCCAGTACTTC
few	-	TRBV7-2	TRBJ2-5	CASSLNRGRETQYF	TGTGCCAGCAGCTTGAATCGGGGAAGAGAGACCCAGTACTTC
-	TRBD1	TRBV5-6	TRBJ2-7	CASSGNRDRSSYEQYF	TGTGCCAGCAGCGGAAACCGGGACAGGAGCTCCTACGAGCAGTACTTC
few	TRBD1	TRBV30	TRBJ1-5	CAWQTRDRWDSNQPQHF	TGTGCCTGGCAAACCCGGGACAGGTGGGATAGCAATCAGCCCCAGCATTTT
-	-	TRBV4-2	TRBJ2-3	CASSPVPERKDTQYF	TGTGCCAGCAGCCCCGTGCCCGAGCGAAAGGATACGCAGTATTTT
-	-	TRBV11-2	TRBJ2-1	CASSAGDNNEQFF	TGTGCCAGCAGCGCCGGGGATAACAATGAGCAGTTCTTC
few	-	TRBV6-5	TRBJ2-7	CATYYSYEQYF	TGTGCCACCTATTACAGCTACGAGCAGTACTTC
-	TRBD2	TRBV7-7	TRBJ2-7	CASSPGLAGVEQYF	TGTGCTAGCAGCCCGGGACTAGCGGGAGTTGAGCAGTACTTC
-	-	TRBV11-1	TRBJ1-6	CASSRAGDLNSPLHF	TGTGCCAGCAGCAGGGCAGGGGATCTTAATTCACCCCTCCACTTT
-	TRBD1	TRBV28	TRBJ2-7	CASSFPDSGGSEQYF	TGTGCCAGCAGTTTTCCTGACTCAGGGGGCTCCGAGCAGTACTTC
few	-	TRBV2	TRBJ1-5	CASSVFEGQPQHF	TGTGCCAGCAGTGTGTTCGAGGGTCAGCCCCAGCATTTT
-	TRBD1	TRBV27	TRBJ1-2	CASSRGQGSKGGYTF	TGTGCCAGCAGTCGCGGACAGGGTTCAAAGGGGGGCTACACCTTC
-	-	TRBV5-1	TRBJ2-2	CASSLDPQGRYDTGELFF	TGCGCCAGCAGCTTGGATCCCCAGGGGCGATACGACACCGGGGAGCTGTTTTTT
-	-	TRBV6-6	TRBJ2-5	CASRRRGAKETQYF	TGTGCCAGCAGGAGACGGGGGGCTAAGGAGACCCAGTACTTC
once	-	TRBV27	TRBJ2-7	CASSPAGGLYSEQYF	TGTGCCAGCAGTCCCGCCGGGGGACTCTACTCCGAGCAGTACTTC